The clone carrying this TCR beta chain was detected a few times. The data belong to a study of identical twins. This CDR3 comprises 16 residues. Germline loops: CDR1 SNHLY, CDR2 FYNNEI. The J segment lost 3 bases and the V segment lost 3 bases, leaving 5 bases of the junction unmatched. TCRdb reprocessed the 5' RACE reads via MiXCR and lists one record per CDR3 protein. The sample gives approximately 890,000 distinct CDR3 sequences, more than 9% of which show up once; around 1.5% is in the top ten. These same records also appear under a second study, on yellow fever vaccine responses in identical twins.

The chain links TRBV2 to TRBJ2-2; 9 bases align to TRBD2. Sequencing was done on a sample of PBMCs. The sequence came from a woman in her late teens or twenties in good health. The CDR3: CASSDLLAGYTGELFF. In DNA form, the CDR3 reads TGTGCCAGCAGTGACCTGCTAGCGGGATACACCGGGGAGCTGTTTTTT. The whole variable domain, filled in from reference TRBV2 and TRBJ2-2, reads EPEVTQTPSHQVTQMGQEVILRCVPISNHLYFYWYRQILGQKVEFLVSFYNNEISEKSEIFDDQFSVERPDGSNFTLKIRSTKLEDSAMYFCASSDLLAGYTGELFFGEGSRLTVL.